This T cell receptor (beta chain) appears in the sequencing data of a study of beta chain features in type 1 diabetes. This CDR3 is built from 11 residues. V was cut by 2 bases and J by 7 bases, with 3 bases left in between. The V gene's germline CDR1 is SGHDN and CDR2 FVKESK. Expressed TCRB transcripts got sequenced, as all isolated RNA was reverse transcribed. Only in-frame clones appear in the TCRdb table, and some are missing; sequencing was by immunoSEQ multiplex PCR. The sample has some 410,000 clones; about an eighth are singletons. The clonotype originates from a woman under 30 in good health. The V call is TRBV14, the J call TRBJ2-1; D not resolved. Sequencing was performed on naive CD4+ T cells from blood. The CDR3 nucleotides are TGTGCCAGCAGCCAACGTAATGAGCAGTTCTTC. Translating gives CASSQRNEQFF.